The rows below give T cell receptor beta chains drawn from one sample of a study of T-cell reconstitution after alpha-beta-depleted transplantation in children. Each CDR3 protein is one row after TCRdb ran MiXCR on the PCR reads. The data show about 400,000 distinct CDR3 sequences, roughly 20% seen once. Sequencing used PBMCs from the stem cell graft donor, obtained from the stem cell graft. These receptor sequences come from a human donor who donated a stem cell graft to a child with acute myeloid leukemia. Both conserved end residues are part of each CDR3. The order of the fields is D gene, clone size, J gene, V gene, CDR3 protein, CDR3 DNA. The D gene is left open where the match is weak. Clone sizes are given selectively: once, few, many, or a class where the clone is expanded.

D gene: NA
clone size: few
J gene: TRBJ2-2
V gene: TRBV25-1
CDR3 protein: CASSETSPNTGELFF
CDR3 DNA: TGTGCCAGCAGTGAAACCAGCCCGAACACCGGGGAGCTGTTTTTT

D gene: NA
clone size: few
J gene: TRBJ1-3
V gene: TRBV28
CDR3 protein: CASSLPISGNTIYF
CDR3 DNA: TGTGCCAGCAGTTTACCCATCTCTGGAAACACCATATATTTT

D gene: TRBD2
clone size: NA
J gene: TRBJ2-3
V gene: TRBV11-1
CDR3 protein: CASSLGWRQRGLTDTQYF
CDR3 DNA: TGTGCCAGCAGCTTAGGGTGGAGACAGCGGGGTCTCACAGATACGCAGTATTTT

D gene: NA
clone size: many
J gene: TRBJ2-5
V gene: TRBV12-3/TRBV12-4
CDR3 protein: CASSFRETQYF
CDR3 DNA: TGTGCCAGCAGTTTTAGGGAGACCCAGTACTTC

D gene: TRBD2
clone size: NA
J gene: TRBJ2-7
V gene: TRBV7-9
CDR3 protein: CASSLAYETSVYEQYF
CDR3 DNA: TGTGCCAGCAGCTTAGCGTATGAGACTAGCGTTTACGAGCAGTACTTC

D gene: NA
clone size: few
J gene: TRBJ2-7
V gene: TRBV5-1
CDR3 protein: CASSLLAARETYEQYF
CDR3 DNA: TGCGCCAGCAGCTTGTTGGCAGCGAGGGAGACCTACGAGCAGTACTTC

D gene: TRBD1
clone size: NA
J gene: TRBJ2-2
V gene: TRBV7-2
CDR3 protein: CASSIDRGNTGELFF
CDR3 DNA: TGTGCCAGCAGCATCGACAGGGGGAACACCGGGGAGCTGTTTTTT

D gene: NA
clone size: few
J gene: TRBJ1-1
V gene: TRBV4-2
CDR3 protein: CASSQEEGLAGTEAFF
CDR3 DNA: TGTGCCAGCAGCCAAGAGGAGGGGCTCGCCGGCACTGAAGCTTTCTTT

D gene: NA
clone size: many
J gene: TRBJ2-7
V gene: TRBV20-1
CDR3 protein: CSALGSSSYEQYF
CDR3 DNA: TGCAGTGCTTTAGGAAGTAGCTCCTACGAGCAGTACTTC

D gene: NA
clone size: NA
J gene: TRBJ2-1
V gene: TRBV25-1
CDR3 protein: CASSALPENNEQFF
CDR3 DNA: TGTGCCAGCAGTGCGCTTCCGGAAAACAATGAGCAGTTCTTC

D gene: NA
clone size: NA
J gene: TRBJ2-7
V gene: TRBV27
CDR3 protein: CASSPTLNRVGEQYF
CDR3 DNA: TGTGCCAGCAGTCCCACCCTCAACAGGGTGGGGGAGCAGTACTTC

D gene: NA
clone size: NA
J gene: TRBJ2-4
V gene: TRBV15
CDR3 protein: CATSSRLGGNIQYF
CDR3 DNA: TGTGCCACCAGCTCCCGACTAGGGGGGAACATTCAGTACTTC

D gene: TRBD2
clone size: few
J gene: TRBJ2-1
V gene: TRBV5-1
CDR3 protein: CASSPGLPTTNEQFF
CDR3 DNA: TGCGCCAGCAGCCCGGGACTACCCACCACCAATGAGCAGTTCTTC

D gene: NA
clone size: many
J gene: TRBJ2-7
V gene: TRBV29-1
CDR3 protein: CSVDVGPGEQYF
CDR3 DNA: TGCAGCGTTGATGTAGGGCCGGGCGAGCAGTACTTC

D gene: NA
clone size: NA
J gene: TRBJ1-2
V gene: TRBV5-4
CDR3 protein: CASRNTPNYGYTF
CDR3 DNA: TGTGCCAGCAGAAACACTCCCAACTATGGCTACACCTTC